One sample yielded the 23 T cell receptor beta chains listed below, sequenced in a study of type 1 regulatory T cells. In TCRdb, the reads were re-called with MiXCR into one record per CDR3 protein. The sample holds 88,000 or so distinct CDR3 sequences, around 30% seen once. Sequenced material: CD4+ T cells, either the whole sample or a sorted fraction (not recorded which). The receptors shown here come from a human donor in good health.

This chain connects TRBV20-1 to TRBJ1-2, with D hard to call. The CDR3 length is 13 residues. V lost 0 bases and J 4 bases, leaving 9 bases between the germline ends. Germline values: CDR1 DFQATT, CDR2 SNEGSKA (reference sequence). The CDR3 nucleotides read TGCAGTGCTAGAGAAGGGATGGGCTATGGCTACACCTTC. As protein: CSAREGMGYGYTF.

CDR3 amino acids: CSARESGTSGRAHRVTGELFF. CDR3 coding DNA: TGCAGTGCTAGAGAATCCGGGACTAGCGGGAGGGCTCATAGGGTCACCGGGGAGCTGTTTTTT. The chain employs TRBV20-1 and TRBJ2-2, with 16 bases identical to TRBD2. CDR1 and CDR2 (germline): DFQATT, SNEGSKA (reference sequence). V shed 0 bases, J shed 4 bases, and the junction held 14 bases outside the gene matches. The CDR3 covers 21 residues.

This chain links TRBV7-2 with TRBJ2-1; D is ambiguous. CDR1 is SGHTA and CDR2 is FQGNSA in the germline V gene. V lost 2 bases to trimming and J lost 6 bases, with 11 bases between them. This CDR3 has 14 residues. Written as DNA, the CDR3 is TGTGCCAGCAGCTTATCGCCCCTGGGCAATGAGCAGTTCTTC. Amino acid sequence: CASSLSPLGNEQFF.

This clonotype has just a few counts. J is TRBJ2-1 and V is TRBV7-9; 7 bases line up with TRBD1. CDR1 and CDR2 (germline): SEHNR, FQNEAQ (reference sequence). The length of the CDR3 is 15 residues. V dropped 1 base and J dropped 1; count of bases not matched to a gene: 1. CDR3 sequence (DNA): TGTGCCAGCAGCTTAGACAGGGGTTCCTACAATGAGCAGTTCTTC. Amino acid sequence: CASSLDRGSYNEQFF.

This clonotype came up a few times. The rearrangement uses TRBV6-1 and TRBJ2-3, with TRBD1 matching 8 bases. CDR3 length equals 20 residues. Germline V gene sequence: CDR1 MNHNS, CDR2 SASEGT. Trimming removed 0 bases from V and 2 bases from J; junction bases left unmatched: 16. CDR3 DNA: TGTGCCAGCAGTGAAGCCGCGACAGGGGCGATTGAGGCTTTCACAGATACGCAGTATTTT. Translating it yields CASSEAATGAIEAFTDTQYF.

CDR3 sequence (DNA): TGCGCCAGCAGCGCGGACCGGAACACCGGGGAGCTGTTTTTT. Amino acids: CASSADRNTGELFF. The chain uses TRBV5-1 and TRBJ2-2; D ambiguous. Per germline, CDR1 SGHRS and CDR2 YFSETQ. The CDR3 consists of 14 residues. Trimming took off 4 bases at V and 1 base at J, with 8 bases between the two ends.

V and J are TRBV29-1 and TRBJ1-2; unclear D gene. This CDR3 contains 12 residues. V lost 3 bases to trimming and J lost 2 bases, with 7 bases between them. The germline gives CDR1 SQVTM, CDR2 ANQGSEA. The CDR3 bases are TGCAGCGTTGACTTACCGAACTATGGCTACACCTTC. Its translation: CSVDLPNYGYTF.

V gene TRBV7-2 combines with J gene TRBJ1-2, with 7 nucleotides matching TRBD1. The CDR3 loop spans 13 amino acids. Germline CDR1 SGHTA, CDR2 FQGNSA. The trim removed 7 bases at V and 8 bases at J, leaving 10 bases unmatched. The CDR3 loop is CASTPGTDFGYTF. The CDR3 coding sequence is TGTGCCAGCACCCCCGGGACAGACTTCGGCTACACCTTC.

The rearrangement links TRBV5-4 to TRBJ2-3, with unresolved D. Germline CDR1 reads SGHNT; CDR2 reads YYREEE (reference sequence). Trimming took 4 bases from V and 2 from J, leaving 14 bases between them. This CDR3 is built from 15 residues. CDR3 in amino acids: CASSGRTSFTDTQYF. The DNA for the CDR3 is TGTGCCAGCAGCGGGCGGACGAGCTTCACAGATACGCAGTATTTT.

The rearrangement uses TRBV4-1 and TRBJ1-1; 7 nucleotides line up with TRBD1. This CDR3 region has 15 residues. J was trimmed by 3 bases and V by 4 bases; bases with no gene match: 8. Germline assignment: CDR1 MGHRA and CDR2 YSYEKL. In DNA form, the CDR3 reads TGCGCCAGCAGCCCGCCACAGGGGTCGGACACTGAAGCTTTCTTT. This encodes CASSPPQGSDTEAFF.

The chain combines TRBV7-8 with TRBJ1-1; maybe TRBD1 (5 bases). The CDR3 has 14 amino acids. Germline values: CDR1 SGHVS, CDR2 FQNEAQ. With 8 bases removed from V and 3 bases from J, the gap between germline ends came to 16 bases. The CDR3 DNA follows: TGTGCCAGCTCTCGTTCCGGGGGTGACACTGAAGCTTTCTTT. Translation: CASSRSGGDTEAFF.

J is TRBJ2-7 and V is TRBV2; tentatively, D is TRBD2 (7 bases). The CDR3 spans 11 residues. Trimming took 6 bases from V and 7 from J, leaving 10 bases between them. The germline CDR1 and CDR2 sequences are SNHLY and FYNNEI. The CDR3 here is CASRQGGEQYF. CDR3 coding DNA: TGTGCCAGCAGACAGGGAGGGGAGCAGTACTTC.

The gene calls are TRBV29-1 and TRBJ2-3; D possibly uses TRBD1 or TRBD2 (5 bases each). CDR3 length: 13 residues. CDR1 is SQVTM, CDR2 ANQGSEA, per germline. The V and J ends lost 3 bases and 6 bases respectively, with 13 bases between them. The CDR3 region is CSVDGGARDTQYF. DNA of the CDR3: TGCAGCGTTGATGGGGGAGCCCGGGATACGCAGTATTTT.

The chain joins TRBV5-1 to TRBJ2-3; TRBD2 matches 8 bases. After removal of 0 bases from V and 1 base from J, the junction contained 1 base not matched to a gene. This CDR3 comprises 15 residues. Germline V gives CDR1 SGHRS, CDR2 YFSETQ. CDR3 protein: CASSLVREGTDTQYF. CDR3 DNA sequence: TGCGCCAGCAGCTTGGTGCGGGAGGGCACAGATACGCAGTATTTT. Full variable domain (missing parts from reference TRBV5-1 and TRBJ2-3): KAGVTQTPRYLIKTRGQQVTLSCSPISGHRSVSWYQQTPGQGLQFLFEYFSETQRNKGNFPGRFSGRQFSNSRSEMNVSTLELGDSALYLCASSLVREGTDTQYFGPGTRLTVL.

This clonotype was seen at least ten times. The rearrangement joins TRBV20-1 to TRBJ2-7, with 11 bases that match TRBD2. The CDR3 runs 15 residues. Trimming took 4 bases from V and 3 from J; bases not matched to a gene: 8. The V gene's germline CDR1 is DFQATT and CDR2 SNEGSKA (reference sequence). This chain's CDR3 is CSATDPGLAVYEQYF. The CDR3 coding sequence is TGCAGTGCTACGGATCCGGGACTAGCGGTCTACGAGCAGTACTTC.

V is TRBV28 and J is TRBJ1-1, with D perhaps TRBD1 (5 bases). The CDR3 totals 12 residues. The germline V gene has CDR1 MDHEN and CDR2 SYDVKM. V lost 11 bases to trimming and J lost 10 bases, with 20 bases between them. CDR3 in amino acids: CAVSGGGAGAFF. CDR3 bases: TGTGCCGTCTCTGGGGGAGGGGCAGGAGCTTTCTTT.

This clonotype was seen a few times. CDR3 sequence: CASRYLQNTGELFF. The CDR3 DNA reads as TGCGCCAGCAGGTACCTACAGAACACCGGGGAGCTGTTTTTT. The chain couples TRBV5-1 to TRBJ2-2; no firm D call. From germline, CDR1 is SGHRS and CDR2 YFSETQ. Trimming stripped 5 bases from V and 1 base from J, with 9 bases between. The CDR3 runs to 14 residues.

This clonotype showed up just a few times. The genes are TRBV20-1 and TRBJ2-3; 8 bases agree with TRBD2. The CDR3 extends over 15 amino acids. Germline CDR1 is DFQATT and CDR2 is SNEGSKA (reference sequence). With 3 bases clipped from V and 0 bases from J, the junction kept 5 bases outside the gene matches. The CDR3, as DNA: TGCAGTGCTAGTCGGGCTAGCGGGAGCACAGATACGCAGTATTTT. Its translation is CSASRASGSTDTQYF.

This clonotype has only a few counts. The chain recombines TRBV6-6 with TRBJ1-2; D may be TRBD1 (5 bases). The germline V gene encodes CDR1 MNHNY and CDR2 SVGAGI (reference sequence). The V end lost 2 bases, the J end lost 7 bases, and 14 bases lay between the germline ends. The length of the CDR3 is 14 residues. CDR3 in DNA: TGTGCCAGCAGTTACCTGGCCTCCCAGGGTGGCTACACCTTC. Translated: CASSYLASQGGYTF.

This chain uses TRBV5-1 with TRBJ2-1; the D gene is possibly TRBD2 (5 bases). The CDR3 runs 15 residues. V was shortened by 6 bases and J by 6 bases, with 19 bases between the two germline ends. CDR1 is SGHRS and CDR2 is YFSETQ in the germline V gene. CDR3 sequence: CASMVSGRSINEQFF. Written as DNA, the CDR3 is TGCGCCAGCATGGTGAGTGGGAGATCGATCAATGAGCAGTTCTTC.

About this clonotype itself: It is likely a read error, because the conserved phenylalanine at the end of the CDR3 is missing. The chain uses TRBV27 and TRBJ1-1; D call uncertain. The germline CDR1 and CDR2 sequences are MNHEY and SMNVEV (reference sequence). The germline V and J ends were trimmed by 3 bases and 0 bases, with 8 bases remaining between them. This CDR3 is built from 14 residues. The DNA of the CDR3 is TGTGCCAGCAGTTTCCGAAACATGAACACTGAAGCTTTCTGT. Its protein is CASSFRNMNTEAFC.

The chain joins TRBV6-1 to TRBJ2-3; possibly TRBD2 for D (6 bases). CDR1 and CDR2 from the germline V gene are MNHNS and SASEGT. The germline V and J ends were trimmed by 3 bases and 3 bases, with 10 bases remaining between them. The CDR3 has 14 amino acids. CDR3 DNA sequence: TGTGCCAGCAGTGACCTAGCGTCAACAGATACGCAGTATTTT. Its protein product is CASSDLASTDTQYF.

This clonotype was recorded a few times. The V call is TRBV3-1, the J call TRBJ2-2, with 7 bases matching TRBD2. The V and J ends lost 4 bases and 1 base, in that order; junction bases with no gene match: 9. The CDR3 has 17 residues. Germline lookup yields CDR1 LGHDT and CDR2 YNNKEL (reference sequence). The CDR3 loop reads CASSPWVIAGNTGELFF. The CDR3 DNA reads TGTGCCAGCAGCCCCTGGGTTATAGCGGGGAACACCGGGGAGCTGTTTTTT.